A single TCR beta chain is shown here with its context. Its specificity is not known. Germline V CDR1 and CDR2: MGHRA, YSYEKL. The ends lost 1 base at V and 4 bases at J; junction bases unmatched: 5. The CDR3 totals 16 residues. The entry originates in a study of CD8 T cells in ankylosing spondylitis. General study results and limits: Blood of patients with ankylosing spondylitis appeared to be characterized by a TCR beta motif of seven or eight highly homologous variants.

TCRdb independently ran MiXCR on the 5' RACE reads; one entry per CDR3 protein. This sample has about 330,000 distinct CDR3 sequences, with less than 10% found just once. The TCR sequence derives from a male donor with ankylosing spondylitis. The sequenced material came from blood, either unsorted or a sorted T cell fraction (not recorded which). The V and J genes are TRBV4-1 and TRBJ1-1, with 11 bases that match TRBD1. The CDR3 DNA sequence: TGCGCCAGCAGCCAAGTACCGGACAGGGGGCTCACTGAAGCTTTCTTT. Amino acids: CASSQVPDRGLTEAFF.